A selection of T cell receptor beta chains follows, all from one sample in a study of blood T cell repertoires in COVID-19. Measured with immunoSEQ multiplex PCR; TCRdb has only the in-frame clones, and not every one. The sample lists roughly 100,000 clones, around 87% occurring once. What was sequenced was peripheral blood. The receptors shown here come from a human donor in a cohort sampled during active COVID-19. Each CDR3 is given with its conserved first and last residue. The order of the fields is clone size, D gene, J gene, V gene, CDR3 DNA, CDR3 protein. D genes are given only for firm matches. Clone size is stated in some rows and not others, as once, few, many or a class when expanded.

>-|-|TRBJ1-1|TRBV7-2
TGTGCCAGCAGCCCGGGGGCGGGGGGTACAGCTTTCTTT
CASSPGAGGTAFF
>-|-|TRBJ1-4|TRBV7-2
TGTGCCAGCAGCTTAAGTCCTAGTAATGAAAAACTGTTTTTT
CASSLSPSNEKLFF
>once|TRBD1|TRBJ1-6|TRBV18
TGTGCCAGCTCACCAAACTCACCAGGGGGCTCGGATTCACCCCTCCACTTT
CASSPNSPGGSDSPLHF
>-|-|TRBJ2-3|TRBV7-5
TGTGCCAGAAGCTTAAGGGGGGGCTTGGGCACAGATACGCAGTATTTT
CARSLRGGLGTDTQYF
>-|-|TRBJ1-5|TRBV2
TGTGCCAGCAGTCTATCTCAGGGATCTAGCAATCAGCCCCAGCATTTT
CASSLSQGSSNQPQHF
>-|-|TRBJ2-3|TRBV9
TGTGCCAGCAGCGGTGGACTGTCAGATACGCAGTATTTT
CASSGGLSDTQYF
>-|TRBD1|TRBJ1-6|TRBV6-5
TGTGCCAGCAGTTACGACAGGGCGCTGTATTCACCCCTCCACTTT
CASSYDRALYSPLHF
>-|TRBD1|TRBJ1-4|TRBV2
TGTGCCAGCAGTGAAACACCGGGCAGGGGGCGTGAAAAACTGTTTTTT
CASSETPGRGREKLFF
>few|-|TRBJ1-5|TRBV6-6
TGTGCCAGCAGTCCCCGAGTGACACCGTATAGCAATCAGCCCCAGCATTTT
CASSPRVTPYSNQPQHF
>-|-|TRBJ1-2|TRBV5-8
TGTGCCAGCAGCTTGACCCCAGAAACCGGCTACACCTTC
CASSLTPETGYTF
>once|TRBD2|TRBJ2-3|TRBV5-4
TGTGCCAGCAGCCGTAGCGGGGGGGTACGAGGGACAGATACGCAGTATTTT
CASSRSGGVRGTDTQYF
>-|-|TRBJ2-2|TRBV7-3
TGTGCCAGCAGTCTCGCCCCCGGGACACTGAACACCGGGGAGCTGTTTTTT
CASSLAPGTLNTGELFF
>once|-|TRBJ1-6|TRBV2
TGTGCCGGGGCGGACCGGATGAATTCACCCCTCCACTTT
CAGADRMNSPLHF
>-|-|TRBJ1-5|TRBV4-3
TGCGCCAGCAGCCAAGAACGGTCGCATCAGCCCCAGCATTTT
CASSQERSHQPQHF
>-|TRBD2|TRBJ2-7|TRBV7-2
TGTGCCAGCAGCTACGGCGCCAGCGGGGTTGGCGAGCAGTACTTC
CASSYGASGVGEQYF
>-|-|TRBJ2-1|TRBV9
TGTGCCAGCAGCGAGACTAGGCGGGGTACCAATGAGCAGTTCTTC
CASSETRRGTNEQFF
>-|-|TRBJ2-5|TRBV2
TGTGCCAGCGGAAGACACCTGGATCAAGAGACCCAGTACTTC
CASGRHLDQETQYF
>-|TRBD1|TRBJ1-2|TRBV4-3
TGCGCCAGCAGCCAACTCACGGGACAGGGTGGCTATGGCTACACCTTC
CASSQLTGQGGYGYTF
>-|-|TRBJ1-5|TRBV6-2/TRBV6-3
TGTGCCAGCAGTCCGCCAGACAGTCACAATCAGCCCCAGCATTTT
CASSPPDSHNQPQHF
>-|-|TRBJ2-7|TRBV5-8
TGTGCCAGCAGCTTGTTGCCGCAGGGGTTCAAGAACGAGCAGTACTTC
CASSLLPQGFKNEQYF
>few|-|TRBJ1-5|TRBV7-2
TGTGCCAGCAGCTCCCGAGGAGGGGCCCCTTATCAGCCCCAGCATTTT
CASSSRGGAPYQPQHF
>-|-|TRBJ1-1|TRBV29-1
TGCAGCGTTGATGAGGGTGAGAACACTGAAGCTTTCTTT
CSVDEGENTEAFF